Listed below are T cell receptor beta chains from one sample, sequenced in a study of cytomegalovirus exposure and HLA in healthy donors. Produced via immunoSEQ multiplex PCR; TCRdb's table is partial and in-frame only. The sample holds 120,000 or so clones, roughly 84% seen once. Sample: PBMCs. These receptors all stem from a man aged 25 to 45 in good health and CMV-seropositive. CDR3s include the opening cysteine and the closing phenylalanine or tryptophan. Fields, in order: D gene, V gene, clone size, J gene, CDR3 DNA, CDR3 protein. The D gene is left open where the match is weak. Some rows mark clone size as missing; the rest say once, few, many or name a class of expanded clone.

D gene: TRBD2
V gene: TRBV7-2
clone size: -
J gene: TRBJ2-2
CDR3 DNA: TGTGCCAGCAGCTTAGTGCCCAGACTAGCCTTTAACACCGGGGAGCTGTTTTTT
CDR3 protein: CASSLVPRLAFNTGELFF

D gene: TRBD2
V gene: TRBV7-9
clone size: once
J gene: TRBJ2-3
CDR3 DNA: TGTGCCAGCAGCTTAGGGGATCAGCGGGGGCACACAGATACGCAGTATTTT
CDR3 protein: CASSLGDQRGHTDTQYF

D gene: -
V gene: TRBV2
clone size: -
J gene: TRBJ2-4
CDR3 DNA: TGTGCCAGCATACAGAGATTAGCCAAAAACATTCAGTACTTC
CDR3 protein: CASIQRLAKNIQYF

D gene: TRBD1
V gene: TRBV5-1
clone size: -
J gene: TRBJ1-5
CDR3 DNA: TGCGCCAGCAGCTTGGGGACAGGGGGCGGTCAGCCCCAGCATTTT
CDR3 protein: CASSLGTGGGQPQHF

D gene: -
V gene: TRBV5-6
clone size: -
J gene: TRBJ2-1
CDR3 DNA: TGTGCCAGCAGCTCCGACATCCGTCGAAGCTCCTACAATGAGCAGTTCTTC
CDR3 protein: CASSSDIRRSSYNEQFF

D gene: -
V gene: TRBV7-9
clone size: -
J gene: TRBJ1-2
CDR3 DNA: TGTTCCAGCAGTTCTACAGGAGCTAACTATGGCTACACCTTC
CDR3 protein: CSSSSTGANYGYTF

D gene: -
V gene: TRBV18
clone size: -
J gene: TRBJ1-1
CDR3 DNA: TGTGCCAGCTCACCGTTTGGGGGGACTGAAGCTTTCTTT
CDR3 protein: CASSPFGGTEAFF

D gene: TRBD1
V gene: TRBV5-3
clone size: -
J gene: TRBJ1-2
CDR3 DNA: TGTGCCAGAAGCTGGAGACAGGGTCTTAACTATGGCTACACCTTC
CDR3 protein: CARSWRQGLNYGYTF

D gene: -
V gene: TRBV18
clone size: once
J gene: TRBJ2-1
CDR3 DNA: TGTGCCAGCTCACCCCCTTCCAGCTCCTACAATGAGCAGTTCTTC
CDR3 protein: CASSPPSSSYNEQFF

D gene: TRBD2
V gene: TRBV19
clone size: -
J gene: TRBJ2-2
CDR3 DNA: TGTGCCAGTAGTATCAATAGCGGGGGGGCGACCGGGGAGCTGTTTTTT
CDR3 protein: CASSINSGGATGELFF

D gene: -
V gene: TRBV25-1
clone size: -
J gene: TRBJ2-1
CDR3 DNA: TGTGCCAGCAAATCTTACAATGAGCAGTTCTTC
CDR3 protein: CASKSYNEQFF

D gene: -
V gene: TRBV18
clone size: once
J gene: TRBJ1-2
CDR3 DNA: TGTGCCAGCTCACCGAACAGGGATAACTATGGCTACACCTTC
CDR3 protein: CASSPNRDNYGYTF

D gene: -
V gene: TRBV6-1
clone size: -
J gene: TRBJ2-7
CDR3 DNA: TGTGCCAGCAGTGAACTGGGGGCTTCCTCCTACGAGCAGTACTTC
CDR3 protein: CASSELGASSYEQYF

D gene: -
V gene: TRBV27
clone size: -
J gene: TRBJ2-7
CDR3 DNA: TGTGCCAGCATGGGGCTCTACGAGCAGTATTTC
CDR3 protein: CASMGLYEQYF

D gene: -
V gene: TRBV5-6
clone size: few
J gene: TRBJ1-4
CDR3 DNA: TGTGCCAGCAGTCTAGCTGGGGGCCCGAGGAAAAAACTGTTTTTT
CDR3 protein: CASSLAGGPRKKLFF

D gene: TRBD1
V gene: TRBV5-1
clone size: once
J gene: TRBJ1-1
CDR3 DNA: TGCGCCAGCAGCGACGACAGGGAGGTCACTGAAGCTTTCTTT
CDR3 protein: CASSDDREVTEAFF

D gene: -
V gene: TRBV25-1
clone size: once
J gene: TRBJ1-1
CDR3 DNA: TGTGCCAGCAGTGACGGCAGGGGCGGGACTGAAGCTTTCTTT
CDR3 protein: CASSDGRGGTEAFF

D gene: TRBD1
V gene: TRBV19
clone size: -
J gene: TRBJ1-2
CDR3 DNA: TGTGCCAGTAGTAGTGCCGGGACAGGGCCCGGCTACACCTTC
CDR3 protein: CASSSAGTGPGYTF

D gene: -
V gene: TRBV2
clone size: -
J gene: TRBJ2-7
CDR3 DNA: TGTGCCAGCAGAATCGACAGAGGTTACGAGCAGTACTTC
CDR3 protein: CASRIDRGYEQYF

D gene: TRBD2
V gene: TRBV4-2
clone size: -
J gene: TRBJ2-3
CDR3 DNA: TGTGCCAGCAGTCAGTGGCGGGGGAACACAGATACGCAGTATTTT
CDR3 protein: CASSQWRGNTDTQYF

D gene: TRBD1
V gene: TRBV5-1
clone size: -
J gene: TRBJ2-1
CDR3 DNA: TGCGCCAGCAGCAACACCGGGACAGCGGATAATGAGCAGTTCTTC
CDR3 protein: CASSNTGTADNEQFF

D gene: TRBD1
V gene: TRBV10-3
clone size: few
J gene: TRBJ2-2
CDR3 DNA: TGTGCCATCAGTGAACCAGGGGGTATGACCGGGGAGCTGTTTTTT
CDR3 protein: CAISEPGGMTGELFF

D gene: -
V gene: TRBV7-6
clone size: -
J gene: TRBJ2-1
CDR3 DNA: TGTGCCAGCAGCTTAGCGCTCGGTGGGAGAGAGCAGTTCTTC
CDR3 protein: CASSLALGGREQFF

D gene: -
V gene: TRBV5-1
clone size: -
J gene: TRBJ1-6
CDR3 DNA: TGCGCCAGCAGCTTGGAGCGGTTTAATTCACCCCTCCACTTT
CDR3 protein: CASSLERFNSPLHF

D gene: TRBD2
V gene: TRBV7-2
clone size: once
J gene: TRBJ2-1
CDR3 DNA: TGTGCCAGCAGCTTAGACGGGACTAGGGCCTACAATGAGCAGTTCTTC
CDR3 protein: CASSLDGTRAYNEQFF

D gene: TRBD1
V gene: TRBV6-5
clone size: -
J gene: TRBJ2-7
CDR3 DNA: TGTGCCAGCAAACGACAGGGGACCTACGAGCAGTACTTC
CDR3 protein: CASKRQGTYEQYF

D gene: TRBD1
V gene: TRBV19
clone size: -
J gene: TRBJ2-7
CDR3 DNA: TGTGCCAGTAGTACCGGGACAGGATCCTACGAGCAGTACTTC
CDR3 protein: CASSTGTGSYEQYF

D gene: TRBD1
V gene: TRBV4-2
clone size: -
J gene: TRBJ2-7
CDR3 DNA: TGTGCCAGCAGCCAGGGTCACACACAGGGGACGAGCTCCTACGAGCAGTACTTC
CDR3 protein: CASSQGHTQGTSSYEQYF

D gene: -
V gene: TRBV4-2
clone size: -
J gene: TRBJ2-3
CDR3 DNA: TGTGCCAGCGGAAATGGGGGGACCGCAGATACGCAGTATTTT
CDR3 protein: CASGNGGTADTQYF

D gene: TRBD2
V gene: TRBV19
clone size: -
J gene: TRBJ2-5
CDR3 DNA: TGTGCCAGTAGAACGGGGGGAGGCGAGACCCAGTACTTC
CDR3 protein: CASRTGGGETQYF

D gene: -
V gene: TRBV4-1
clone size: -
J gene: TRBJ2-1
CDR3 DNA: TGCGCCAGCAGCCAAGACCCGGATGAGCAGTTCTTC
CDR3 protein: CASSQDPDEQFF